A single T cell receptor (beta chain) is shown here with its context. Following extraction, RNA underwent reverse transcription to cDNA, which served as the sequencing template. TCRdb keeps only in-frame clones here, not all; method: immunoSEQ multiplex PCR. The profile shows 110,000 to 150,000 clones, under 60% of them singletons. V was clipped by 4 bases and J by 3 bases, with 5 bases between them. The CDR3 length is 12 residues. Germline CDR1 reads LNHDA; CDR2 reads SQIVND (reference sequence). The data originate from a study of CD8+ T cells in alopecia areata. Study-wide background: People stayed on tofacitinib for 6 to 18 months, then stopped the drug for 6 months.

Peripheral blood samples and lesional scalp punch biopsies were obtained from alopecia areata patients. This chain connects TRBV19 to TRBJ2-3; no clear D. The receptor was derived from a human donor with alopecia areata. Sample: CD4+ T cells sorted from blood, taken at week 0. The CDR3 sequence: CASSSETDTQYF. The CDR3 bases are TGTGCCAGTAGTAGCGAAACAGATACGCAGTATTTT.